The 10 T cell receptor beta chains listed next were all sequenced from one sample in a study of blood T cells in healthy people across ages. The second PCR ran roughly 6 to 11 cycles with a sample-barcoded 5' primer and J-beta primers. TCRdb analysed the 5' RACE reads with MiXCR anew, one entry per CDR3 protein. Among over 950,000 distinct CDR3 sequences listed, 30% to 40% were seen once. Input material: blood. The source of these receptors is a man younger than 35 in good health.

This clonotype was seen ten or more times. The chain has TRBV29-1 and TRBJ1-2; no definite D call. The V end lost 4 bases, the J end lost 7 bases, and 13 bases lay between the germline ends. This CDR3 contains 12 residues. CDR1 is SQVTM and CDR2 is ANQGSEA in the germline V gene. CDR3 amino acids: CSVGFGDTGYTF. CDR3 in DNA: TGCAGCGTTGGATTTGGAGATACTGGCTACACCTTC.

V gene TRBV12-3 or TRBV12-4 combines with J gene TRBJ1-6, with D uncertain. Trimming took off 3 bases at V and 9 bases at J, with 9 bases between the two ends. CDR3 length: 13 amino acids. The CDR3 region has the DNA TGTGCCAGCAGTTTCAATTTTGGTTCACCCCTCCACTTT. It translates to CASSFNFGSPLHF.

This clonotype has more than one count but fewer than ten. The chain employs TRBV6-6 and TRBJ1-2, with D maybe TRBD1 (6 bases). Trimming removed 5 bases at V and 1 base at J, with 14 bases between. Germline loops: CDR1 MNHNY, CDR2 SVGAGI (reference sequence). The CDR3 contains 15 residues. This chain's CDR3 is CASSLSDRINYGYTF. The CDR3 coding sequence is TGTGCCAGCAGTCTGTCGGACAGAATTAACTATGGCTACACCTTC.

V and J are TRBV4-3 and TRBJ2-1, with TRBD2 matching over 7 bases. This CDR3 has 18 residues. V lost 0 bases to trimming and J lost 0 bases; unmatched junction nucleotides: 8. The V gene's germline CDR1 is LGHNA and CDR2 YSLEER. The CDR3 region is CASSQDGGEGSSYNEQFF. CDR3 bases: TGCGCCAGCAGCCAAGATGGGGGGGAGGGAAGCTCCTACAATGAGCAGTTCTTC.

This clonotype showed up just a few times. The gene calls are TRBV20-1 and TRBJ2-3; D gene ambiguous. The CDR3 runs 12 residues. Trimming left V 3 bases short and J 8 bases short, with 12 bases between. CDR1 and CDR2 (germline): DFQATT, SNEGSKA (reference sequence). The chain's CDR3 is CSASRREVTQYF. The CDR3 coding sequence is TGCAGTGCTAGCCGGCGAGAGGTTACGCAGTATTTT.

This chain joins TRBV7-2 and TRBJ2-7, with D possibly matching TRBD1 (6 bases). Trimming removed 2 bases from V and 10 bases from J, with 18 bases in between. The CDR3 runs 14 residues. Germline CDR1 SGHTA, CDR2 FQGNSA. CDR3 sequence: CASSLRVSQGAQYF. The DNA of the CDR3 is TGTGCCAGCAGCTTACGCGTATCACAGGGAGCCCAGTACTTC.

The V gene is TRBV4-1, the J gene TRBJ2-6; D not certain. There are 17 residues in the CDR3. Germline V CDR1 and CDR2: MGHRA, YSYEKL. V was shortened by 3 bases and J by 0 bases, with 12 bases between the two germline ends. Written as DNA, the CDR3 is TGCGCCAGCAGCCAGTCCGACCCATACTCTGGGGCCAACGTCCTGACTTTC. Protein: CASSQSDPYSGANVLTF.

This clonotype was counted a few times. This rearrangement joins TRBV12-3 or TRBV12-4 to TRBJ1-6; 8 bases match TRBD1. The CDR3 loop spans 14 amino acids. V lost 3 bases, J lost 7 bases, and 2 bases stayed unmatched. The CDR3: CASSFRQGNSPLHF. The CDR3 nucleotides are TGTGCCAGCAGTTTCCGACAGGGGAATTCACCCCTCCACTTT.

About this clonotype: Being one base from a much bigger clone, this may be a read error. The gene calls are TRBV20-1 and TRBJ2-1; D not resolved. The V end lost 3 bases, the J end lost 8 bases, and 11 bases lay between the germline ends. The CDR3 covers 12 residues. Germline loops: CDR1 DFQATT, CDR2 SNEGSKA (reference sequence). CDR3 sequence: CSARSPWDEQFF. The CDR3 nucleotides read TGCAGTGCTAGGAGCCCCTGGGATGAGCAGTTCTTC.

There are a few counts of this clonotype. The chain uses TRBV6-1 and TRBJ1-1; D unresolved. V shed 1 base and J shed 4 bases, with 13 bases lying between them. The CDR3 length is 15 residues. Germline-derived CDR1 and CDR2 are MNHNS and SASEGT. The CDR3 is CASSEVRDVGTEAFF. CDR3 in DNA: TGTGCCAGCAGTGAAGTTCGGGATGTTGGCACTGAAGCTTTCTTT.